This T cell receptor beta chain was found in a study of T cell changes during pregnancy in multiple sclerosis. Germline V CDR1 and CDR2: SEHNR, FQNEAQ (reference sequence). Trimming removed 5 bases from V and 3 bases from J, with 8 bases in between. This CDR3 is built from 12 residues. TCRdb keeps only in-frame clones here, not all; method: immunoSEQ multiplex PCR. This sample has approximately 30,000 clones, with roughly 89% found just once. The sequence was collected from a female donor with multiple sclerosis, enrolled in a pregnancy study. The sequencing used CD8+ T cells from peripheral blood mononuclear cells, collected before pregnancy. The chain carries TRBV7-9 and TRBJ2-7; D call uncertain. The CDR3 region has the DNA TGTGCCAGCAGCCGACTGGTCTACGAGCAGTACTTC. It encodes CASSRLVYEQYF.